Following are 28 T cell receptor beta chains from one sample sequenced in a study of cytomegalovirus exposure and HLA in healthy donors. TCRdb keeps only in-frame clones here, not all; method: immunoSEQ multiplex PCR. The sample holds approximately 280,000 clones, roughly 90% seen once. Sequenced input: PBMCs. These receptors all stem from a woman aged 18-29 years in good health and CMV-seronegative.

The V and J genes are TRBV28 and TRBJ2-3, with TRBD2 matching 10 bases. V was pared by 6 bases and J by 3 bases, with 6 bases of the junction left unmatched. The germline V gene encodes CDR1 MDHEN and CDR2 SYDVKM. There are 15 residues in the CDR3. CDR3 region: CASSALAGETDTQYF. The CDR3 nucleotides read TGTGCCAGCAGCGCCCTAGCGGGAGAAACAGATACGCAGTATTTT.

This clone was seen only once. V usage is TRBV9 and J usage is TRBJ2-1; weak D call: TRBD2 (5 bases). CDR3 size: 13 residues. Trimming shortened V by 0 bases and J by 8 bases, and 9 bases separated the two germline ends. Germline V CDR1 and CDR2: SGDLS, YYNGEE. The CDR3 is CASSVGGLHEQFF. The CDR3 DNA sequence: TGTGCCAGCAGCGTAGGAGGGCTCCATGAGCAGTTCTTC.

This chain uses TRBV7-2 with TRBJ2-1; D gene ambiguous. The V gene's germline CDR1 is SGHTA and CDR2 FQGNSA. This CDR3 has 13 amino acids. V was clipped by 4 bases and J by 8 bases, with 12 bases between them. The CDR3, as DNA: TGTGCCAGCAGCTCGAGATTTCCCGATGAGCAGTTCTTC. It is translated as CASSSRFPDEQFF.

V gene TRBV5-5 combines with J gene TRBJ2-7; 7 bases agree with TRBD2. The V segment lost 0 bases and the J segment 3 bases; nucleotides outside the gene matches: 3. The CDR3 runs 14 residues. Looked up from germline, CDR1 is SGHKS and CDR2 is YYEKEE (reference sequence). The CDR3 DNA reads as TGTGCCAGCAGCTTGGCGGGGACTATCTACGAGCAGTACTTC. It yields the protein CASSLAGTIYEQYF.

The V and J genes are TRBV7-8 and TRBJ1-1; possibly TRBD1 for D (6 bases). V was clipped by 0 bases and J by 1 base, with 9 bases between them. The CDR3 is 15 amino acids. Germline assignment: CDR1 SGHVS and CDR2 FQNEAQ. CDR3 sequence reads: CASSLATGPNTEAFF. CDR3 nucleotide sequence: TGTGCCAGCAGCTTAGCGACAGGTCCGAACACTGAAGCTTTCTTT. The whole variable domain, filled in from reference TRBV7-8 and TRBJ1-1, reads GAGVSQSPRYKVAKRGQDVALRCDPISGHVSLFWYQQALGQGPEFLTYFQNEAQLDKSGLPSDRFFAERPEGSVSTLKIQRTQQEDSAVYLCASSLATGPNTEAFFGQGTRLTVV.

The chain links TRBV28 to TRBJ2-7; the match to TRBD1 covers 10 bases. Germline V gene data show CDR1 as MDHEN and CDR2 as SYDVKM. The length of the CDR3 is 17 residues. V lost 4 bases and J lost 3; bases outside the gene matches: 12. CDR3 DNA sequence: TGTGCCAGCAGTTCAACGACCTTGACAGGGGGCTTCTACGAGCAGTACTTC. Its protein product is CASSSTTLTGGFYEQYF.

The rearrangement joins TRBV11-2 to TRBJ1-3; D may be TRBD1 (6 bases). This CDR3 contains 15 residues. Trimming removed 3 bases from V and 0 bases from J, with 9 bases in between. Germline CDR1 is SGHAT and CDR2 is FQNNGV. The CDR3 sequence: CASSLDSFSGNTIYF. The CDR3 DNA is TGTGCCAGCAGCTTGGACAGTTTCTCTGGAAACACCATATATTTT.

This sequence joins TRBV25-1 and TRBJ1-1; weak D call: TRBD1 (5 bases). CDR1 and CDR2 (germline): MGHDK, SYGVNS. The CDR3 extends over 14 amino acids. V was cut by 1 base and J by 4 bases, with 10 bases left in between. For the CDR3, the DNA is TGTGCCAGCAGTGAATGGGGGGGATTCACTGAAGCTTTCTTT. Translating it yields CASSEWGGFTEAFF.

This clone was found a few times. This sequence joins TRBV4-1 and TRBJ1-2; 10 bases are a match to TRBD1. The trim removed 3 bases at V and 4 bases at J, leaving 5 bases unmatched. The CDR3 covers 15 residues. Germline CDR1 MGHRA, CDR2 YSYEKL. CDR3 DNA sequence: TGCGCCAGCAGCCAGCCGACAGGGGGCGCCTATGGCTACACCTTC. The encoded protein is CASSQPTGGAYGYTF.

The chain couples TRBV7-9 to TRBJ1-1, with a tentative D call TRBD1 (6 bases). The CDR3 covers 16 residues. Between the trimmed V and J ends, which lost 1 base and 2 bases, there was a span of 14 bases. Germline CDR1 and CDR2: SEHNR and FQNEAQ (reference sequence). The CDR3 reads CASSLDDQGQNTEAFF. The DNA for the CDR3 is TGTGCCAGCAGCTTAGACGACCAGGGACAAAACACTGAAGCTTTCTTT.

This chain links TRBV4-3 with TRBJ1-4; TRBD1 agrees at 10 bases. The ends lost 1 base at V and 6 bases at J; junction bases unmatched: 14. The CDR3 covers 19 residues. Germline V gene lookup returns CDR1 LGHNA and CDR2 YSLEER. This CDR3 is CASSQVIHVAGQGYEKLFF. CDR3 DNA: TGCGCCAGCAGCCAAGTTATCCATGTTGCGGGACAGGGGTATGAAAAACTGTTTTTT.

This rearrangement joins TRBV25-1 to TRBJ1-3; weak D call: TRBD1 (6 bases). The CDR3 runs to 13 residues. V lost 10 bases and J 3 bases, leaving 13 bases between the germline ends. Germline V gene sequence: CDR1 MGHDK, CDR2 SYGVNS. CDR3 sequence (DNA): TGTGCCACCGCGACAGGTTTTGGAAACACCATATATTTT. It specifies CATATGFGNTIYF.

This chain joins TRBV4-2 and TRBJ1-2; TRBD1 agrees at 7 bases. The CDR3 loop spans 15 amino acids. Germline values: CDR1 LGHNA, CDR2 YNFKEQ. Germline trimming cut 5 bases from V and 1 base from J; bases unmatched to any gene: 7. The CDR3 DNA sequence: TGTGCCAGCAGCTACGGACAGGCGTATAACTATGGCTACACCTTC. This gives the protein CASSYGQAYNYGYTF.

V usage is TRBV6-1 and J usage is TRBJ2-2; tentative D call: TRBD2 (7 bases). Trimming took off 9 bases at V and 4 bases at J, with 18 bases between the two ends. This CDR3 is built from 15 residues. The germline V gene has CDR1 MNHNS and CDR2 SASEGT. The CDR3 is CASGRGGGGTGELFF. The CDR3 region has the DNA TGTGCCAGTGGGAGGGGGGGAGGCGGCACCGGGGAGCTGTTTTTT.

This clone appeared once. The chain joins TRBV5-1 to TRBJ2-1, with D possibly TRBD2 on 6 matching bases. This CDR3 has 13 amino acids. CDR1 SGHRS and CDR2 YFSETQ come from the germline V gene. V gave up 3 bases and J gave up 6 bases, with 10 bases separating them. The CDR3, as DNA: TGCGCCAGCAGCTCCGTAGCGGTCAATGAGCAGTTCTTC. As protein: CASSSVAVNEQFF. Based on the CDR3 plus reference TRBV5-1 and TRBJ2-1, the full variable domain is KAGVTQTPRYLIKTRGQQVTLSCSPISGHRSVSWYQQTPGQGLQFLFEYFSETQRNKGNFPGRFSGRQFSNSRSEMNVSTLELGDSALYLCASSSVAVNEQFFGPGTRLTVL.

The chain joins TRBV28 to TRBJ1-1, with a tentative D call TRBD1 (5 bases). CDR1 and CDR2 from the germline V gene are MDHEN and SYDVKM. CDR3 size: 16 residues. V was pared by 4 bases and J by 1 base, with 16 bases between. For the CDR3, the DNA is TGTGCCAGCAGTTCCAGGGAAGTGCTACGGAACACTGAAGCTTTCTTT. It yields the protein CASSSREVLRNTEAFF.

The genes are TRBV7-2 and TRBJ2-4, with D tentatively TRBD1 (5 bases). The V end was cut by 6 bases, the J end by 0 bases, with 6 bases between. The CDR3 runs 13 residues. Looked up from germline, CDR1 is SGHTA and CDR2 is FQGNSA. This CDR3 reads CASRGVAKNIQYF. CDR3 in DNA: TGTGCCAGCAGAGGGGTAGCCAAAAACATTCAGTACTTC.

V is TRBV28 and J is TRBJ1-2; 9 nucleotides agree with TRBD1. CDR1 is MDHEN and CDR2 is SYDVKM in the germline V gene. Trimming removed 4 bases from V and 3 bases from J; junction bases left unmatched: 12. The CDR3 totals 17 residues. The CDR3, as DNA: TGTGCCAGCAGTTACTCCCGGGACAGGGAATTATACTATGGCTACACCTTC. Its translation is CASSYSRDRELYYGYTF.

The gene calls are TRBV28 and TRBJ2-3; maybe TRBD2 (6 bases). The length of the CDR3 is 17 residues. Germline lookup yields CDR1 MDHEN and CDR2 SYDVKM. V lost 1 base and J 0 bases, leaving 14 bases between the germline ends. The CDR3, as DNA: TGTGCCAGCAGTTTATTGACTAGACACAAAAGCACAGATACGCAGTATTTT. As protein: CASSLLTRHKSTDTQYF.

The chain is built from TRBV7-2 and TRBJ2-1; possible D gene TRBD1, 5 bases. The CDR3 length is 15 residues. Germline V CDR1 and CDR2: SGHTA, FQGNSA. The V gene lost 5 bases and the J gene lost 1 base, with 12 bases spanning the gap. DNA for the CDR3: TGTGCCAGCAGCCGCGACAGTTCTTCCTACAATGAGCAGTTCTTC. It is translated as CASSRDSSSYNEQFF.

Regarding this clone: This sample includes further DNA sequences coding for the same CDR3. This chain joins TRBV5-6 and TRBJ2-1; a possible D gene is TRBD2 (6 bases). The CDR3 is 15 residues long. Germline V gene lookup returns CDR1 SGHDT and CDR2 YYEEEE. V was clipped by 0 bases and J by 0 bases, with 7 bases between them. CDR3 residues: CASSLGGGSYNEQFF. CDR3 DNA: TGTGCCAGCAGCTTGGGGGGAGGCTCCTACAATGAGCAGTTCTTC.

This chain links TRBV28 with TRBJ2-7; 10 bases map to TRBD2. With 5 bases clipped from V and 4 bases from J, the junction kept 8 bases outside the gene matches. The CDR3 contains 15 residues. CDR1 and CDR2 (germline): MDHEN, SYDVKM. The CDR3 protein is CASSVRAGGAYEQYF. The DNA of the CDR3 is TGTGCCAGCAGTGTGAGAGCGGGAGGGGCGTACGAGCAGTACTTC.

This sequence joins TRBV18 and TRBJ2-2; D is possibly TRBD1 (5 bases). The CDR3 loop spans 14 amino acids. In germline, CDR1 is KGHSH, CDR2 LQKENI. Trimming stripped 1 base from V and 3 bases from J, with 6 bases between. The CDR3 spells CASSPLGDTGELFF. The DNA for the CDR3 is TGTGCCAGCTCACCACTAGGGGACACCGGGGAGCTGTTTTTT. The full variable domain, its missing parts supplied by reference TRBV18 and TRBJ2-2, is NAGVMQNPRHLVRRRGQEARLRCSPMKGHSHVYWYRQLPEEGLKFMVYLQKENIIDESGMPKERFSAEFPKEGPSILRIQQVVRGDSAAYFCASSPLGDTGELFFGEGSRLTVL.

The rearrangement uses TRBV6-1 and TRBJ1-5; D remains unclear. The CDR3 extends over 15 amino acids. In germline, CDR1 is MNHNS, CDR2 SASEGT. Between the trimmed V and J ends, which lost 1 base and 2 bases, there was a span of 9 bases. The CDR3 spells CASSEGAEGNQPQHF. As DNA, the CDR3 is TGTGCCAGCAGTGAAGGGGCGGAGGGCAATCAGCCCCAGCATTTT.

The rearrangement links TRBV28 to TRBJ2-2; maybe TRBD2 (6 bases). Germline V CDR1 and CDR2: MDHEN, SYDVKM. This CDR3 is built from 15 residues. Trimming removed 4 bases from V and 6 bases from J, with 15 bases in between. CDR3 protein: CASSWPTSISGELFF. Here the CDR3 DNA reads TGTGCCAGCAGTTGGCCCACTAGCATCTCCGGGGAGCTGTTTTTT.

The DNA for the CDR3 is TGTGCCAGCAGCTCGATACTAGCTTCCCATGAGCAGTTCTTC. Amino acid sequence: CASSSILASHEQFF. The chain uses TRBV5-4 and TRBJ2-1, with D perhaps matching TRBD2 (6 bases). The CDR3 is 14 amino acids. Germline CDR1 is SGHNT and CDR2 is YYREEE (reference sequence). V lost 3 bases and J lost 8, with 15 bases in between.

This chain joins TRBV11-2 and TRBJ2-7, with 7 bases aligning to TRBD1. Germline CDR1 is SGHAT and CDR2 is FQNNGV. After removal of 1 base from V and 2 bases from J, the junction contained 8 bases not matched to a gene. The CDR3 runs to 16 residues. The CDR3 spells CASSLGVTGIPYEQYF. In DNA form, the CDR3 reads TGTGCCAGCAGCTTAGGAGTGACAGGGATCCCCTACGAGCAGTACTTC.

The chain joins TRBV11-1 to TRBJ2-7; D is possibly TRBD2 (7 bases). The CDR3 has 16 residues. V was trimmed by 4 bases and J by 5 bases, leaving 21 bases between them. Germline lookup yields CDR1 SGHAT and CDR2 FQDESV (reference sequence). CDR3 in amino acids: CASSSFPGTGGNEQYF. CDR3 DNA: TGTGCCAGCAGCTCCTTCCCCGGCACGGGGGGCAACGAGCAGTACTTC. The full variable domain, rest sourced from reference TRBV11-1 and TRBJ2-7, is EAEVAQSPRYKITEKSQAVAFWCDPISGHATLYWYRQILGQGPELLVQFQDESVVDDSQLPKDRFSAERLKGVDSTLKIQPAELGDSAMYLCASSSFPGTGGNEQYFGPGTRLTVT.